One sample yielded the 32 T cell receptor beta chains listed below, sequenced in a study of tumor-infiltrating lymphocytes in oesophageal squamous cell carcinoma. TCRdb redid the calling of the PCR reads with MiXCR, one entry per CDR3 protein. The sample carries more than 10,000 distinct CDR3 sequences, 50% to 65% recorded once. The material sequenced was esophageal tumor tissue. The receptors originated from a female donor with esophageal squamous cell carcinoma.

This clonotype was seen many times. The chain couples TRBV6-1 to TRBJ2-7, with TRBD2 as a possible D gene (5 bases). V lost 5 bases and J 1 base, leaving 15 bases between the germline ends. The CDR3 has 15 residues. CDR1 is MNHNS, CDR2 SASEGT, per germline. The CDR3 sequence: CASSFLDFGSYEQYF. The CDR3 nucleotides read TGTGCCAGCAGTTTTCTGGACTTCGGGTCCTACGAGCAGTACTTC.

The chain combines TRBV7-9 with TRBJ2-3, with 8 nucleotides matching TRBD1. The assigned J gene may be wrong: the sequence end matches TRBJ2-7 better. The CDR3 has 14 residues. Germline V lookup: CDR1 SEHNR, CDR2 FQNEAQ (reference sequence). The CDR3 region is CASSRWTGTYEQYF. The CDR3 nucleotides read TGTGCCAGCAGCCGATGGACAGGGACCTACGAGCAGTACTTC.

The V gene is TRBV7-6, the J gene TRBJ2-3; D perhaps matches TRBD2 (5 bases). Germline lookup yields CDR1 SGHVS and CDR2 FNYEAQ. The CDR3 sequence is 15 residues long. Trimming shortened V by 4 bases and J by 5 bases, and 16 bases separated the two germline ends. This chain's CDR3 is CASSSLGPPVDTQYF. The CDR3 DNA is TGTGCCAGCAGCTCACTAGGGCCCCCGGTAGATACGCAGTATTTT. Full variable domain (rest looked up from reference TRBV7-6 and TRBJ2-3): GAGVSQSPRYKVTKRGQDVALRCDPISGHVSLYWYRQALGQGPEFLTYFNYEAQQDKSGLPNDRFSAERPEGSISTLTIQRTEQRDSAMYRCASSSLGPPVDTQYFGPGTRLTVL.

The CDR3 coding sequence is TGCGCCAGCAGTGCGGACAGTGGCACAGATACGCAGTATTTT. It is translated as CASSADSGTDTQYF. This chain links TRBV10-1 with TRBJ2-3, with D perhaps matching TRBD1 (6 bases). The CDR3 contains 14 residues. Trimming stripped 4 bases from V and 1 base from J, with 9 bases between. Germline CDR1 WNHNN, CDR2 SYGVQD (reference sequence).

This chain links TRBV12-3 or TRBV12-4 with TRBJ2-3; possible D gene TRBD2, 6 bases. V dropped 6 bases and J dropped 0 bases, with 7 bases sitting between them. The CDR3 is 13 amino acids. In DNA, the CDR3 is TGTGCCAGCAGCCTAGCGAGCACAGATACGCAGTATTTT. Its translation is CASSLASTDTQYF.

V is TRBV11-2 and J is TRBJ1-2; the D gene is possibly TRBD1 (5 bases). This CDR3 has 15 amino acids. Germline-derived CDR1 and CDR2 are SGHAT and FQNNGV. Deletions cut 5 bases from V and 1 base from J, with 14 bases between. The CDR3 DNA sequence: TGTGCCAGCAGCCACTACGGGGCAGATAACTATGGCTACACCTTC. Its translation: CASSHYGADNYGYTF.

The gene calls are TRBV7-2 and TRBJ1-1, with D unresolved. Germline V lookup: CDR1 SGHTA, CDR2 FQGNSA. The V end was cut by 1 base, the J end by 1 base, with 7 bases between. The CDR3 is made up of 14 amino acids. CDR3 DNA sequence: TGTGCCAGCAGCTTAGTCTGGGGGAACACTGAAGCTTTCTTT. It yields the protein CASSLVWGNTEAFF.

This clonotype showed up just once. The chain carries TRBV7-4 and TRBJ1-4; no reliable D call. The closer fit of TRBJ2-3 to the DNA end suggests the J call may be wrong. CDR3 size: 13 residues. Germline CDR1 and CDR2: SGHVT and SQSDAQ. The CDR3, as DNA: TGTGCCAGCAGCTTGTGGGGTGCAGATACGCAGTATTTT. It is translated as CASSLWGADTQYF.

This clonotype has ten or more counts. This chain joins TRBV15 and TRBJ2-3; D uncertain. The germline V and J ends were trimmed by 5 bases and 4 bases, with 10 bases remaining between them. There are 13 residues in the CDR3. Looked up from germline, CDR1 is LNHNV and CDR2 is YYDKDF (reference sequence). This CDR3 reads CATSDLDPDTQYF. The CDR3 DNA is TGTGCCACCAGCGACCTGGACCCAGATACGCAGTATTTT. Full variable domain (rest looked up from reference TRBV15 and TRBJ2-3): DAMVIQNPRYQVTQFGKPVTLSCSQTLNHNVMYWYQQKSSQAPKLLFHYYDKDFNNEADTPDNFQSRRPNTSFCFLDIRSPGLGDTAMYLCATSDLDPDTQYFGPGTRLTVL.

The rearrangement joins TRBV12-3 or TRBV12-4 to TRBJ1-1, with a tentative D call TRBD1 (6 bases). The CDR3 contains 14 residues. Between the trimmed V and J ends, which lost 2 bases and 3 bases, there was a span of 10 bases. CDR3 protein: CASSLRGADTEAFF. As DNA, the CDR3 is TGTGCCAGCAGTTTACGGGGGGCGGACACTGAAGCTTTCTTT.

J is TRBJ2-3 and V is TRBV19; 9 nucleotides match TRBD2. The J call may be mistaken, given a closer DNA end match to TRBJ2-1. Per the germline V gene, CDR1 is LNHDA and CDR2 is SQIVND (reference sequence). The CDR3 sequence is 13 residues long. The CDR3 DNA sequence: TGTGCGACTAGACTAGCGGTGAAAAATGAGCAGTTCTTC. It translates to CATRLAVKNEQFF.

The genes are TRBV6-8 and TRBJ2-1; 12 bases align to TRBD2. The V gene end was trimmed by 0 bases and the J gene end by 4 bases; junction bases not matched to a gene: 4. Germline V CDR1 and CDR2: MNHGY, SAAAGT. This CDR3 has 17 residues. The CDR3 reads CASSYSGTSGLYNEQFF. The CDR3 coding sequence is TGTGCCAGCAGTTACTCGGGGACTAGCGGGCTGTACAATGAGCAGTTCTTC.

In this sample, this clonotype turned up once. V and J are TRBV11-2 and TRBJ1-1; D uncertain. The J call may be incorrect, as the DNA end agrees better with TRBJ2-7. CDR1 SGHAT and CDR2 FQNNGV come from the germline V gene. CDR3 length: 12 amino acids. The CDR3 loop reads CASSASRYEQYF. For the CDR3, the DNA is TGTGCCAGCAGCGCGTCCCGCTACGAGCAGTACTTC.

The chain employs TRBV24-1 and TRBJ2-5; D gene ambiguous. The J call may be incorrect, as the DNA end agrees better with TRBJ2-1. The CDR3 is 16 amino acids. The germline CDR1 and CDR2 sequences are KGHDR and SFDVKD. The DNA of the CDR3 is TGTGCCACCAGTGAGGGATCTGCCCGATCCCACAATGAGCAGTTCTTC. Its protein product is CATSEGSARSHNEQFF.

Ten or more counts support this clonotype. The CDR3 here is CASSQSPGGFQHF. As DNA, the CDR3 is TGTGCCAGCAGCCAGTCTCCCGGAGGTTTCCAGCATTTT. The rearrangement uses TRBV14 and TRBJ1-5, with unresolved D. The V gene lost 3 bases and the J gene lost 12 bases, with 15 bases spanning the gap. This CDR3 has 13 amino acids. Per germline, CDR1 SGHDN and CDR2 FVKESK.

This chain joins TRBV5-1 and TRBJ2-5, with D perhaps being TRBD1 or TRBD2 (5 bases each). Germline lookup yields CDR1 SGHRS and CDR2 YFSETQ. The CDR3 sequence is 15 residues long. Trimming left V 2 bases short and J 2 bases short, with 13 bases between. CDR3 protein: CASSLGVGRQETQYF. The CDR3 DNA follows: TGCGCCAGCAGCTTAGGCGTGGGACGGCAAGAGACCCAGTACTTC.

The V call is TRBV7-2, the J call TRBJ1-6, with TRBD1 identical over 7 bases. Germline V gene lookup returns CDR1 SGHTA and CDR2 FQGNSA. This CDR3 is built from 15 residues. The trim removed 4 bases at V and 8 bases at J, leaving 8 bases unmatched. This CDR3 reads CASSWGQSNDSPLHF. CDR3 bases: TGTGCCAGCAGCTGGGGACAGTCGAACGATTCACCCCTCCACTTT.

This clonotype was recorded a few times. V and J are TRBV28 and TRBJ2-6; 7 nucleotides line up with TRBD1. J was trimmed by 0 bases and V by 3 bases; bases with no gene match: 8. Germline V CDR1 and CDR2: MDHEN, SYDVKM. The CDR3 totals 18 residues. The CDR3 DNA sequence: TGTGCCAGCAGTTTGTGGCAGGGGGATAGCTCTGGGGCCAACGTCCTGACTTTC. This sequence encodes CASSLWQGDSSGANVLTF.

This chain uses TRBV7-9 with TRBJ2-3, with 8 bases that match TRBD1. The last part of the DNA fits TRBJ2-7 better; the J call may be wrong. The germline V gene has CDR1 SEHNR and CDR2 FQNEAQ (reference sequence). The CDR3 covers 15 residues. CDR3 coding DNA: TGTGCCAGCAGCTTAGGGACAGGGATCTACAATGAGCAGTACTTC. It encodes CASSLGTGIYNEQYF.

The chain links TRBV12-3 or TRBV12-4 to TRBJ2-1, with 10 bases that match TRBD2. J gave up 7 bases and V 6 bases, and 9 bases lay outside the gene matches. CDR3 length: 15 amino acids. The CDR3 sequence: CASRIFSGGFNEQFF. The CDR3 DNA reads TGTGCCAGCAGAATCTTTAGCGGGGGGTTTAATGAGCAGTTCTTC.

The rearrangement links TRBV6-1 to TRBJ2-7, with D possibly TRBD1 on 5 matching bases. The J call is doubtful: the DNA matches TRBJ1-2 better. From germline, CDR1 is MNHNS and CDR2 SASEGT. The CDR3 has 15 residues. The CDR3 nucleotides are TGTGCCAGCAGTGAAGCGCAGGGAGCTAACTATGGCTACACCTTC. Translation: CASSEAQGANYGYTF.

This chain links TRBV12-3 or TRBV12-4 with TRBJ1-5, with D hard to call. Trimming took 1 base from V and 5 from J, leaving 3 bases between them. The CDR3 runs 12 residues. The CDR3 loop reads CASSLGDQPQHF. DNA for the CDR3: TGTGCCAGCAGTTTAGGGGATCAGCCCCAGCATTTT.

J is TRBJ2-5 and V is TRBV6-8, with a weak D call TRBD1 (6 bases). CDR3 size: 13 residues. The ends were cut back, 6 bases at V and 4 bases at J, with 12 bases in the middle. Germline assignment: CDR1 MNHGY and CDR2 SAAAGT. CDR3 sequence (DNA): TGTGCCAGCAGCGGACAGCCCGTAGAGACCCAGTACTTC. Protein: CASSGQPVETQYF.

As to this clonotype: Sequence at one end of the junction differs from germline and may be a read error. CDR3 residues: CASSSDRISFEQYF. The CDR3 nucleotides read TGTGCCAGCAGCTCGGACAGAATCTCCTTCGAGCAGTACTTC. The chain links TRBV7-6 to TRBJ2-4, with D tentatively TRBD1 (6 bases). Judging by the DNA end, TRBJ2-7 fits better; the J call may be wrong. Germline V lookup: CDR1 SGHVS, CDR2 FNYEAQ. This CDR3 contains 14 residues.

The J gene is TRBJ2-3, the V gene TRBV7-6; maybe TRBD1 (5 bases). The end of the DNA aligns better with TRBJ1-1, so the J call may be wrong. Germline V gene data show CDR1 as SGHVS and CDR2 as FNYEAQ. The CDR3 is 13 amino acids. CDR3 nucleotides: TGTGCCAGCATCTCCTGGGGCCGCACTGAAGCTTTCTTT. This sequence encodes CASISWGRTEAFF.

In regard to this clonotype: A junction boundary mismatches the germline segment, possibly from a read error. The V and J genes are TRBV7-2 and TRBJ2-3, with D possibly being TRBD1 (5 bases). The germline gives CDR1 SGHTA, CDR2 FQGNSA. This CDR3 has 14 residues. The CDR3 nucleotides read TGTGCCAGCGGCTTAGGTCAGGGTACAGATACGCAGTATTTT. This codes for CASGLGQGTDTQYF.

The CDR3 sequence is CASSPLSGPDTQYF. The CDR3, as DNA: TGTGCCAGCAGCCCCCTCAGCGGCCCAGATACGCAGTATTTT. The chain uses TRBV7-8 and TRBJ2-3, with TRBD2 as a possible D gene (5 bases). CDR1 is SGHVS, CDR2 FQNEAQ, per germline. V lost 5 bases and J lost 4, with 13 bases in between. The CDR3 runs to 14 residues.

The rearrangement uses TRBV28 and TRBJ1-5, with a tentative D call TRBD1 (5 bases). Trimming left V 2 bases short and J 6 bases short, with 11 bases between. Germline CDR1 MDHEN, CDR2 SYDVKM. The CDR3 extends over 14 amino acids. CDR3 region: CASSLGGGSQPQHF. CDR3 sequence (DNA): TGTGCCAGCAGTTTAGGGGGGGGTAGTCAGCCCCAGCATTTT.

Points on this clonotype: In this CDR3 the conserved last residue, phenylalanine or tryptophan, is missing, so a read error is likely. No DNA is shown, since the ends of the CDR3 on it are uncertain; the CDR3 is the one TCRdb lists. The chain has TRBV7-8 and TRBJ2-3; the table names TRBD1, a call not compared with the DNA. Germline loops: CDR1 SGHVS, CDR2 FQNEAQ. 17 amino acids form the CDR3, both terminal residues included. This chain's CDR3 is CASSRTALSTDTQYFGP.

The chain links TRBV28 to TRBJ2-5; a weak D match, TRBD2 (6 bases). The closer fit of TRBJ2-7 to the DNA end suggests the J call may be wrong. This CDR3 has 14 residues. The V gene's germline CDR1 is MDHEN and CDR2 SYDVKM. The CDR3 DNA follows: TGTGCCAGCAAAGAATGGTCGGGGGACTACGAGCAGTACTTC. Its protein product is CASKEWSGDYEQYF.

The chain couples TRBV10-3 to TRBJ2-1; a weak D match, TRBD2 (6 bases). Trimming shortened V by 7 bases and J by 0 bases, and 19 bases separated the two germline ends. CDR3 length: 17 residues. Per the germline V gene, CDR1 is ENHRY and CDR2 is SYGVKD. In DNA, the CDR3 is TGTGCCATCACCCCTTCCCCGGGACTTCACTCCTACAATGAGCAGTTCTTC. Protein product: CAITPSPGLHSYNEQFF.

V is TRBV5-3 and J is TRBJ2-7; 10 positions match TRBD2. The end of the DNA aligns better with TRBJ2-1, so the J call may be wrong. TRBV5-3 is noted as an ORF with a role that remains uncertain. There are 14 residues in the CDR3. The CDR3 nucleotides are TGTGCCAGCAGCGCGACTAGCGGGCCCTACGAGCAGTTCTTC. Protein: CASSATSGPYEQFF.